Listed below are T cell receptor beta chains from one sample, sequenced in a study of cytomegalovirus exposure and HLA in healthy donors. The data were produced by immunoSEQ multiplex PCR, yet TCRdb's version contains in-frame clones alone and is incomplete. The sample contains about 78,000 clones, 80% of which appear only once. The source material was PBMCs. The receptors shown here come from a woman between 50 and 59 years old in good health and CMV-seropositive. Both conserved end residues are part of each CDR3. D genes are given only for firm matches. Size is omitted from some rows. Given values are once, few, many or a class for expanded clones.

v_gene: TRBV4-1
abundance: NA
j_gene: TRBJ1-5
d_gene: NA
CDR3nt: TGCGCCAGCAGCCAAGTGTCGGTTAGCAATCAGCCCCAGCATTTT
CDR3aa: CASSQVSVSNQPQHF

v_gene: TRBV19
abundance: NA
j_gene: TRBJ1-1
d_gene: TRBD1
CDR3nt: TGTGCCAGTAGTCGGACAGGGGTCAGCACTGAAGCTTTCTTT
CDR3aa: CASSRTGVSTEAFF

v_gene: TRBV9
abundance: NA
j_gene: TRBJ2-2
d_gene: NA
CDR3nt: TGTGCCAGCAGCGTAGACCCGCAGGATTACACCGGGGAGCTGTTTTTT
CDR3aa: CASSVDPQDYTGELFF

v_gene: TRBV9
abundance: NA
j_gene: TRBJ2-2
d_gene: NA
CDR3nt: TGTGCCAGCAGCGTGGGGGACACGAACACCGGGGAGCTGTTTTTT
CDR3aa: CASSVGDTNTGELFF

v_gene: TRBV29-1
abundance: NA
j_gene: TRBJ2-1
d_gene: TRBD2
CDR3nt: TGCAGCGTTGAAGGCCTAGCGGGAGTGGATGAGCAGTTCTTC
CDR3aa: CSVEGLAGVDEQFF

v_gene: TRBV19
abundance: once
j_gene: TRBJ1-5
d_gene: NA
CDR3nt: TGTGCCAGTAGTTCCTACCCCGGGACGGGGGATCAGCCCCAGCATTTT
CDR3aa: CASSSYPGTGDQPQHF

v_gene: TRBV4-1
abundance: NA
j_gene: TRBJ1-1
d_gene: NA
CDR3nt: TGCGCCAGCAGCCAAGCGGTCCTAAACACTGAAGCTTTCTTT
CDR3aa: CASSQAVLNTEAFF

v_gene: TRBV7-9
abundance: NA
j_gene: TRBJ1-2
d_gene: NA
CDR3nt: TGTGCCAGCACCTCGTGGGAGGGGTCGGGGGGCTACACCTTC
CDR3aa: CASTSWEGSGGYTF

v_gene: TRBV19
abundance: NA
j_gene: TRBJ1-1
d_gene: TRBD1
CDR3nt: TGTGCCAGTACCGACAGGGCCCAAGCTTTCTTT
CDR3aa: CASTDRAQAFF

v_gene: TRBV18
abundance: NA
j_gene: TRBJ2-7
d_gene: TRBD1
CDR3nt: TGTGCCAGCTCACCGACAGGGGTCTCCTACGAGCAGTACTTC
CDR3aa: CASSPTGVSYEQYF

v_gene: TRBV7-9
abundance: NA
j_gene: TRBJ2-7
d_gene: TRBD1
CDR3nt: TGTGCCAGCAGAGGACAGGCCTGGCACGAGCAGTACTTC
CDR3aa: CASRGQAWHEQYF

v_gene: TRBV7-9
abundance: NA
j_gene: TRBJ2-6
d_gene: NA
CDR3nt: TGTGCCAGCAGCTCGAACTCTGGGGCGAACGTCCTGACTTTC
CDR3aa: CASSSNSGANVLTF

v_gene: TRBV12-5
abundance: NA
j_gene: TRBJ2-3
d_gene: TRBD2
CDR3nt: TGTGCTAGTGGCATTAATAGCGGGCTGAGAGATACGCAGTATTTT
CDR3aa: CASGINSGLRDTQYF

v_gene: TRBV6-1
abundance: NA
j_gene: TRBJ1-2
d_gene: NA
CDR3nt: TGTGCCAGCAGGGGCGTCAACTATGGCTACACCTTC
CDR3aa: CASRGVNYGYTF

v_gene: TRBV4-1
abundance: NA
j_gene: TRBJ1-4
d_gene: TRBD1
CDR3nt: TGCGCCAGCAGCCAAGATGAGGGGGCGGGTGAAAAACTGTTTTTT
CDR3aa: CASSQDEGAGEKLFF

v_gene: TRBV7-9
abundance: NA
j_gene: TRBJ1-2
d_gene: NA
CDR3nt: TGTGCCAGCAGCTCCCAGGGGTATGACTATGGCTACACCTTC
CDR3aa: CASSSQGYDYGYTF

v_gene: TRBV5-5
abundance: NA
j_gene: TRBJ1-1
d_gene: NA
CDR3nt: TGTGCCAGCAGCTTATCATCGGGGTTAGAAGCTTTCTTT
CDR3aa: CASSLSSGLEAFF

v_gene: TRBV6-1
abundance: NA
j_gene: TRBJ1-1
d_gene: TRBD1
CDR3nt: TGTGCCAGCCGTCCGGGACAGGGGACCACTGAAGCTTTCTTT
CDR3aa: CASRPGQGTTEAFF

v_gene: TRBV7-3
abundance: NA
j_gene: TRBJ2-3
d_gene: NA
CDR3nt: TGTGCCAGCAGCGTGACTAGGGCAGATACGCAGTATTTT
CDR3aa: CASSVTRADTQYF

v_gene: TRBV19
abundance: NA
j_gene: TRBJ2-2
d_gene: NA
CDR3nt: TGTGCCAGTAGTTTATCGGGTTACACCGGGGAGCTGTTTTTT
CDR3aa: CASSLSGYTGELFF

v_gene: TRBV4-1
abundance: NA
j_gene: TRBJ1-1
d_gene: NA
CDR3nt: TGCGCCAGCAGCCAATCCCCCGGTCGCCTCAACACTGAAGCTTTCTTT
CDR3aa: CASSQSPGRLNTEAFF

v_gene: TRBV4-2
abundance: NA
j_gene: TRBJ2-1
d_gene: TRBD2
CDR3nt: TGTGCCAGCAGCCAGGGAGGGTCCAATGAGCAGTTCTTC
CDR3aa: CASSQGGSNEQFF

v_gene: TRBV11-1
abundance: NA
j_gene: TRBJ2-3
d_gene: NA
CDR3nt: TGTGCCAGCAGCTTACTACTCTCTAGCACAGATACGCAGTATTTT
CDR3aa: CASSLLLSSTDTQYF

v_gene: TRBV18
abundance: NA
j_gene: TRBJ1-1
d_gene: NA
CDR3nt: TGTGCCAGCTCACCACCGGGGGCAGGGAAGACTGAAGCTTTCTTT
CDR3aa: CASSPPGAGKTEAFF

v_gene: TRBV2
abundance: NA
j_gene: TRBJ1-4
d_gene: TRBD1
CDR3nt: TGTGCCAGCAAAGACGGGACAGGCGGGGAAAAACTGTTTTTT
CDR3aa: CASKDGTGGEKLFF

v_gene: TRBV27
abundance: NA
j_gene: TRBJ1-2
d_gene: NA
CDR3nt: TGTGCCAGCAGTCCCCTGGCAGACTATTATGGCTACACCTTC
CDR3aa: CASSPLADYYGYTF

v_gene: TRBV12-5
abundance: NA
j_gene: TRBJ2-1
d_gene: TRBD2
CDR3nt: TGTGCTAGTGGTTTTGATGGGACTAGCGTTAATGAGCAGTTCTTC
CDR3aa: CASGFDGTSVNEQFF

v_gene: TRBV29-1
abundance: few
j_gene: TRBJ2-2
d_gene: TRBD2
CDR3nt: TGCAGCGTTGAAGGGACTAGCGGGGGTGTCACCGGGGAGCTGTTTTTT
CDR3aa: CSVEGTSGGVTGELFF

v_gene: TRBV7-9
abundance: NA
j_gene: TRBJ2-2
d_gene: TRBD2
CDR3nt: TGTGCCAGCAGCTCCCCGGGGGGTCAGAACACCGGGGAGCTGTTTTTT
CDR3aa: CASSSPGGQNTGELFF

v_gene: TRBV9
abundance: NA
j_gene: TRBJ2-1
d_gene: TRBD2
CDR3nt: TGTGCCAGCAGCCTAGGGGGACTAGCGGGCGCCTACAATGAGCAGTTCTTC
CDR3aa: CASSLGGLAGAYNEQFF

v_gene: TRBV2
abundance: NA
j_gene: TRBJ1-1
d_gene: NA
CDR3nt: TGTGCCAGCAGTGAGGGCATCATGAACACTGAAGCTTTCTTT
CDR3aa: CASSEGIMNTEAFF

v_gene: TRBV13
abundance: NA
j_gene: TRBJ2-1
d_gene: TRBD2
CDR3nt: TGTGCCAGCAGCCCCAGCGGGGGGACTTACAATGAGCAGTTCTTC
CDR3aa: CASSPSGGTYNEQFF

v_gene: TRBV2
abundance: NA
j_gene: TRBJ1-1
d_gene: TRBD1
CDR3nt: TGTGCCAGCAGTGAAGGAGGTAGAAGACAGGGAGGCACTGAAGCTTTCTTT
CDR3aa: CASSEGGRRQGGTEAFF

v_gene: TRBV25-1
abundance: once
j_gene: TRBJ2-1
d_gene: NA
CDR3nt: TGTGCCAGCAGTGAATATCCAGGCGGGGATTCCAATGAGCAGTTCTTC
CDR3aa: CASSEYPGGDSNEQFF

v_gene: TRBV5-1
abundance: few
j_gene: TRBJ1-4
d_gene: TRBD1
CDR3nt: TGCGCCAGCAGCTGGGGGTCAGAAACAGGGGTTTATGAAAAACTGTTTTTT
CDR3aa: CASSWGSETGVYEKLFF

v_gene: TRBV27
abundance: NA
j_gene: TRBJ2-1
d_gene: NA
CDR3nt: TGTGCCAGCTCTCATGGGCGGGACAATGAGCAGTTCTTC
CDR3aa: CASSHGRDNEQFF

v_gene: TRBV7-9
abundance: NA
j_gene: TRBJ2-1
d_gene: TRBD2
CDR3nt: TGTGCCAGCAGCGCCCCTGGGACTAGCACGTACAATGAGCAGTTCTTC
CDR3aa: CASSAPGTSTYNEQFF

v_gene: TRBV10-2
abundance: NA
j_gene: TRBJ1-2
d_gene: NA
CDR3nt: TGCGCCAGCAGTGAGGGTGAAGCAGGGAAGTTTGGCTACACCTTC
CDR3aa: CASSEGEAGKFGYTF

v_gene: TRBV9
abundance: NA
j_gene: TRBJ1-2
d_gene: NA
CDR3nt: TGTGCCAGCAGCGTAGGGCTAAGGGGAGGGTTTGACTATGGCTACACCTTC
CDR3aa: CASSVGLRGGFDYGYTF

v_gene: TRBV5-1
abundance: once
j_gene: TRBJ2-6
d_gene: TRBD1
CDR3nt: TGCGCCAGCAGCTTTTCGAGCGCCGGGACAGGGACTGCTGGGGCCAACGTCCTGACTTTC
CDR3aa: CASSFSSAGTGTAGANVLTF

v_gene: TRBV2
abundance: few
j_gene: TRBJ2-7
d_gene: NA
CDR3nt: TGTGCCAGCAGTGAACCCGACAGTCCCGGTCTGGACGAGCAGTACTTC
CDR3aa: CASSEPDSPGLDEQYF

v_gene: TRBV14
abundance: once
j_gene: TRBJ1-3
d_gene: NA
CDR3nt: TGTGCCAGCAGCCAAGTCTATGGAGACACCATATATTTT
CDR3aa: CASSQVYGDTIYF

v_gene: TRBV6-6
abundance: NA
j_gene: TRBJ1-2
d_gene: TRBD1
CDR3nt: TGTGCCAGCAGGTCCCCGGGACAGGGAGAAAACTATGGCTACACCTTC
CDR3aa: CASRSPGQGENYGYTF

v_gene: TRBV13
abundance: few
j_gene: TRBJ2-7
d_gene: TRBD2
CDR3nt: TGTGCCAGCAGCTTCCGAACTAGCGGGGGGGCCTGGGAGCAGTACTTC
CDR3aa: CASSFRTSGGAWEQYF

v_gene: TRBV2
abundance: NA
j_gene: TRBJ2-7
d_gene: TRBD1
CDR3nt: TGTGCCAGCAGCGACAGGGGGGTTCGGCAGTACTTC
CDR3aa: CASSDRGVRQYF

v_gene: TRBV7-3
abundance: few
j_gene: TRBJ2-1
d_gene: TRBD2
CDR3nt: TGTGCCAGCAGCCAGACTAGCGGGAGGTTCAATGAGCAGTTCTTC
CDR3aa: CASSQTSGRFNEQFF